This TCR beta chain came from a study of blood T cells in healthy people across ages. Findings and caveats of the study: A strong correlation was found between TCR beta diversity and the percentage of naive T cells.

Donation came from healthy Caucasian individuals in Russia who were aged about 6 to 95. About 9.6 milliliters of peripheral blood were drawn from each donor into EDTA-treated tubes. Next came a second PCR, run for roughly 6 to 11 cycles, which used a sample-barcoded 5' primer along with a J-beta primer mix. Via MiXCR, TCRdb re-called the 5' RACE reads, giving one row per CDR3 protein. The data show about 1 million distinct CDR3 sequences, with under 30% seen just once and about 0.72% held by the top ten. A few counts support this clonotype. Its antigen is undetermined. Trimming at V came to 5 bases and at J to 5 bases, leaving 8 bases not matched to a gene. The CDR3 has 14 amino acids. Germline V gene data show CDR1 as MNHEY and CDR2 as SVGEGT. The same specimen was also included in a second study, on T cells of mothers and their children.

The receptor was isolated from a girl aged 2-9 years in good health. The chain links TRBV6-2 or TRBV6-3 to TRBJ2-7; 8 nucleotides agree with TRBD1. Sequencing was performed on blood. As DNA, the CDR3 is TGTGCCAGCAGTACCCGACAGGGGTCCGACGAGCAGTACTTC. Protein product: CASSTRQGSDEQYF.